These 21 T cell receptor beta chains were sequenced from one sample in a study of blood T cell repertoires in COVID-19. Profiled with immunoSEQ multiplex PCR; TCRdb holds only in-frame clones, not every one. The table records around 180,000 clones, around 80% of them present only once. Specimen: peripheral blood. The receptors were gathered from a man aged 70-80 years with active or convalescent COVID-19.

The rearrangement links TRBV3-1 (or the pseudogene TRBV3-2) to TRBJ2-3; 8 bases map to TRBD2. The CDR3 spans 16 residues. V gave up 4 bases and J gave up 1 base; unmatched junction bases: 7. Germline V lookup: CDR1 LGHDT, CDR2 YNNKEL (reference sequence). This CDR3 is CASSPRFSGGTDTQYF. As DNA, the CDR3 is TGTGCCAGCAGCCCCCGGTTTAGCGGGGGCACAGATACGCAGTATTTT.

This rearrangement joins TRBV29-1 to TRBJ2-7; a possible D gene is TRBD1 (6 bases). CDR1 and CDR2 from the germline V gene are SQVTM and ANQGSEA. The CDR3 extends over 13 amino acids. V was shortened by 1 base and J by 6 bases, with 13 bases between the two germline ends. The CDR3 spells CSVEGCRGCEQYF. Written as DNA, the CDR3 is TGCAGCGTTGAAGGATGCAGGGGATGCGAGCAGTACTTC.

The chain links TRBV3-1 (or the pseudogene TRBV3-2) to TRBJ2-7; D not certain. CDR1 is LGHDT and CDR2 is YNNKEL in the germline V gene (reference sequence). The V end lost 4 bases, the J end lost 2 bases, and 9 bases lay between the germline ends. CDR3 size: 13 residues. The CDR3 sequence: CASSPLAAYEQYF. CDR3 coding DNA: TGTGCCAGCAGCCCCCTGGCAGCCTACGAGCAGTACTTC.

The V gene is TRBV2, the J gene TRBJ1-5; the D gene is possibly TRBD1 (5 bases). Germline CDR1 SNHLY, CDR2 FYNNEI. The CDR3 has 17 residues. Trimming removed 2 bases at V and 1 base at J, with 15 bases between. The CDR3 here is CASSESTGGESNQPQHF. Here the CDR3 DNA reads TGTGCCAGCAGTGAATCGACTGGGGGGGAGAGCAATCAGCCCCAGCATTTT.

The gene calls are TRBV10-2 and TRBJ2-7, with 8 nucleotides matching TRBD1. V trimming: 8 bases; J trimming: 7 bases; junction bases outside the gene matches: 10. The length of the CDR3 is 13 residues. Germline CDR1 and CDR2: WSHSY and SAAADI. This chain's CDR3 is CASCPRGLGEQYF. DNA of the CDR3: TGCGCCAGCTGCCCCAGGGGGCTTGGTGAGCAGTACTTC.

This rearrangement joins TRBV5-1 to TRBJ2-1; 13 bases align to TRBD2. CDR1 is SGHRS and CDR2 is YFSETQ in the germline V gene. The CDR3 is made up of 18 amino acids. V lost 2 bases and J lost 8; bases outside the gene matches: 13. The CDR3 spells CASSLGTSGKGSMDEQFF. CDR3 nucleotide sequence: TGCGCCAGCAGCTTAGGGACTAGCGGGAAAGGCTCGATGGATGAGCAGTTCTTC.

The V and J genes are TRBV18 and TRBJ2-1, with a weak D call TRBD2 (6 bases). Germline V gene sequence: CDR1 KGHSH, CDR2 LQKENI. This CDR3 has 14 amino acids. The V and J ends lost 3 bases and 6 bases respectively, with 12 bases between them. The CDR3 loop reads CASSPTAGSNEQFF. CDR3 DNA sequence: TGTGCCAGCTCACCTACAGCCGGGAGCAATGAGCAGTTCTTC.

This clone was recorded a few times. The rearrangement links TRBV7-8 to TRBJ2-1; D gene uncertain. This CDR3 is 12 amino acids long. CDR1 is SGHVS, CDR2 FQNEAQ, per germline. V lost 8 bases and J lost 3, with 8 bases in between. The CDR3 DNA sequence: TGTGCCAGCTTATCCGGCTACAATGAGCAGTTCTTC. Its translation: CASLSGYNEQFF.

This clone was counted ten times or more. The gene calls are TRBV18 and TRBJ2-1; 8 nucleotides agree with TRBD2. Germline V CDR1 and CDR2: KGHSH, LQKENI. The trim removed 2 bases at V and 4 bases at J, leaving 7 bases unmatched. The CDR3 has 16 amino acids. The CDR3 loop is CASSPTPASGYNEQFF. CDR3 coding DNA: TGTGCCAGCTCACCAACTCCGGCTAGCGGGTACAATGAGCAGTTCTTC.

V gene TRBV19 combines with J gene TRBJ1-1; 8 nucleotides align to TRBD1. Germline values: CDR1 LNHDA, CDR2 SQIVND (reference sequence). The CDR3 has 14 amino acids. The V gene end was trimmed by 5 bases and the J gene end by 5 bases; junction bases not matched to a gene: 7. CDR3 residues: CASSANRGTTEAFF. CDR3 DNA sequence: TGTGCCAGTAGTGCAAACAGGGGGACGACTGAAGCTTTCTTT.

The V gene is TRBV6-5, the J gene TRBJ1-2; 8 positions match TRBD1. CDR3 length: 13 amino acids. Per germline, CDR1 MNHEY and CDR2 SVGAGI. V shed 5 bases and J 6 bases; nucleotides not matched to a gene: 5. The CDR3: CASSPSGGHGYTF. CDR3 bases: TGTGCCAGCAGTCCATCAGGGGGCCATGGCTACACCTTC.

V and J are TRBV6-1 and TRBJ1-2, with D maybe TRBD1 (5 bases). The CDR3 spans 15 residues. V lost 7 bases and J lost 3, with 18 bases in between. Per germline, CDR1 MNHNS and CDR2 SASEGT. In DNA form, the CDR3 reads TGTGCCAGCATCCCAAGAGGGGACTCGGACTATGGCTACACCTTC. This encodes CASIPRGDSDYGYTF.

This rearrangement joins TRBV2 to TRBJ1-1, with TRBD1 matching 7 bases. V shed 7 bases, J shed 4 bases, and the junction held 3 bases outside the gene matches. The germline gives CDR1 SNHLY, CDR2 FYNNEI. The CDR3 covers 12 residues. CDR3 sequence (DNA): TGTGCCAGCACTGCAGGGGGCACTGAAGCTTTCTTT. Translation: CASTAGGTEAFF. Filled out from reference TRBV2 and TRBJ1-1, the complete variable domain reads EPEVTQTPSHQVTQMGQEVILRCVPISNHLYFYWYRQILGQKVEFLVSFYNNEISEKSEIFDDQFSVERPDGSNFTLKIRSTKLEDSAMYFCASTAGGTEAFFGQGTRLTVV.

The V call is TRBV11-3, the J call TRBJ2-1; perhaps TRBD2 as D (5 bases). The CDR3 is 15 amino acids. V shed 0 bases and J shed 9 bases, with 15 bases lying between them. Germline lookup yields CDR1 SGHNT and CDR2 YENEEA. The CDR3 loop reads CASSLEGGLAGEQFF. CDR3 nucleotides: TGTGCCAGCAGCTTAGAGGGCGGTTTGGCGGGTGAGCAGTTCTTC.

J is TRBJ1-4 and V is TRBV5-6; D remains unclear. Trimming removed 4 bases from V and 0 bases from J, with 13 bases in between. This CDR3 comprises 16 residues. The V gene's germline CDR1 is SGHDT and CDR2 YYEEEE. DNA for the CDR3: TGTGCCAGCAGCCCGCTAAACGGTGCAACTAATGAAAAACTGTTTTTT. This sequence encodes CASSPLNGATNEKLFF.

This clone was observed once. This CDR3 reads CASSRARGEDEQFF. CDR3 sequence (DNA): TGCGCCAGCAGCCGGGCGCGGGGGGAGGATGAGCAGTTCTTC. The chain employs TRBV4-3 and TRBJ2-1, with 8 bases lining up with TRBD2. The CDR3 length is 14 residues. V shed 4 bases, J shed 8 bases, and the junction held 7 bases outside the gene matches. Germline CDR1 and CDR2: LGHNA and YSLEER.

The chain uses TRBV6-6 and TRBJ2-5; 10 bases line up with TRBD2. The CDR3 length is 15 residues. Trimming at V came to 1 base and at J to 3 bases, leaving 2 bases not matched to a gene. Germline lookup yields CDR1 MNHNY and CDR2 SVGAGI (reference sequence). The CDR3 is CASSYWTSGKETQYF. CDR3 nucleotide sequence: TGTGCCAGCAGTTACTGGACTAGCGGAAAAGAGACCCAGTACTTC.

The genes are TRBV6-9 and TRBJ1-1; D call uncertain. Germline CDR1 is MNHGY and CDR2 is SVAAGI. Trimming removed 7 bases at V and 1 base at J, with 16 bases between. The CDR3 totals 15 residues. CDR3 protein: CASKVTTQENTEAFF. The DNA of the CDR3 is TGTGCCAGCAAAGTCACCACCCAGGAGAACACTGAAGCTTTCTTT.

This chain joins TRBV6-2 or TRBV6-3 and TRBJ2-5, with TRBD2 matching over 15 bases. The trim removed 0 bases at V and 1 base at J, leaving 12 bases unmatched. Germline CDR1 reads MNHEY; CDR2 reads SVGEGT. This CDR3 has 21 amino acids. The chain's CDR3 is CASSYSTWGTSGRKPQETQYF. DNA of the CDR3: TGTGCCAGCAGTTACTCAACCTGGGGGACTAGCGGGAGGAAACCCCAAGAGACCCAGTACTTC.

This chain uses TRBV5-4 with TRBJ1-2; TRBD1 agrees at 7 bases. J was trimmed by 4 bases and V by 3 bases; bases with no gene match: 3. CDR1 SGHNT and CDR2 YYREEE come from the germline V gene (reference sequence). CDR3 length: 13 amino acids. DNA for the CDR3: TGTGCCAGCAGCTCCAGACAGGGCTATGGCTACACCTTC. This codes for CASSSRQGYGYTF. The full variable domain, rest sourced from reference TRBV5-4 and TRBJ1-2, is ETGVTQSPTHLIKTRGQQVTLRCSSQSGHNTVSWYQQALGQGPQFIFQYYREEENGRGNFPPRFSGLQFPNYSSELNVNALELDDSALYLCASSSRQGYGYTFGSGTRLTVV.

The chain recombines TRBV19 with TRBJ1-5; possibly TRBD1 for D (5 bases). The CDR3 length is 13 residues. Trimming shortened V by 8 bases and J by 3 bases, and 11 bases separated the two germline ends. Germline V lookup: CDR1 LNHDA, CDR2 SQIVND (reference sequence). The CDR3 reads CASAGKPNQPQHF. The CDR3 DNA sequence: TGTGCCAGTGCAGGGAAACCCAATCAGCCCCAGCATTTT.